Only one count was recorded for the clone carrying this T cell receptor beta chain. These data come from a study of blood T cell repertoires in COVID-19. The protocol was immunoSEQ multiplex PCR, while the TCRdb copy is restricted to in-frame clones and leaves out a portion. The sample consists of 200,000 to 250,000 clones, 80% to 90% of them appearing once. CDR3 length equals 11 residues. Germline CDR1 is MDHEN and CDR2 is SYDVKM. V dropped 5 bases and J dropped 9; count of bases not matched to a gene: 3. What was sequenced was peripheral blood. The gene calls are TRBV28 and TRBJ2-7, with 8 bases that match TRBD2. The TCR comes from a man between 18 and 35 years old with active or convalescent COVID-19. CDR3 protein: CASSLSGGQYF. CDR3 DNA sequence: TGTGCCAGCAGTCTCAGCGGGGGGCAGTACTTC.